These 7 T cell receptor beta chains originate from one sample sequenced in a study. Each CDR3 protein is one row after TCRdb ran MiXCR on the RT-PCR reads. The sample includes about 680,000 distinct CDR3 sequences, 12% to 15% seen only once; the top ten take 3.6%. Material for sequencing was memory CD4+ T cells from blood. Receptors originate from a female donor in good health, serving as a healthy control.

This clonotype has a count of ten or more. V is TRBV29-1 and J is TRBJ2-5, with 10 nucleotides matching TRBD2. The CDR3 totals 13 residues. Germline V gene data show CDR1 as SQVTM and CDR2 as ANQGSEA. After removal of 8 bases from V and 6 bases from J, the junction contained 9 bases not matched to a gene. CDR3 loop: CSFEAGGRQTQYF. CDR3 bases: TGCAGCTTCGAAGCGGGAGGGCGGCAGACCCAGTACTTC.

This clonotype was recorded at least ten times. V usage is TRBV10-3 and J usage is TRBJ2-5, with TRBD2 matching over 8 bases. Per germline, CDR1 ENHRY and CDR2 SYGVKD. The CDR3 extends over 14 amino acids. The junction had 5 bases not matched to a gene; V was cut back by 6 bases and J by 2 bases. This CDR3 reads CAIRDGLAQETQYF. The CDR3, as DNA: TGTGCCATCAGAGATGGACTAGCACAAGAGACCCAGTACTTC.

This clonotype was picked up many times. V is TRBV6-5 and J is TRBJ1-2; D is possibly TRBD1 (5 bases). V shed 7 bases and J shed 5 bases, with 17 bases lying between them. This CDR3 has 14 amino acids. Germline V gene data show CDR1 as MNHEY and CDR2 as SVGAGI. The CDR3 region has the DNA TGTGCCAGCACCGAGAGGACACGCCAATATGGCTACACCTTC. This sequence encodes CASTERTRQYGYTF.

This clonotype was seen only a few times. The gene calls are TRBV3-1 and TRBJ2-5; unclear D gene. This CDR3 contains 13 residues. V was shortened by 5 bases and J by 5 bases, with 12 bases between the two germline ends. Germline values: CDR1 LGHDT, CDR2 YNNKEL (reference sequence). The CDR3 sequence: CASSYAGVETQYF. CDR3 in DNA: TGTGCCAGCAGCTACGCAGGAGTCGAGACCCAGTACTTC.

The rearrangement uses TRBV20-1 and TRBJ2-7; D may be TRBD1 (6 bases). CDR1 and CDR2 (germline): DFQATT, SNEGSKA (reference sequence). The CDR3 has 15 residues. Trimming removed 5 bases from V and 0 bases from J, with 17 bases in between. Here the CDR3 DNA reads TGCAGTGCTCGCCGTCCGACGACAGGCTCCTACGAGCAGTACTTC. Its translation: CSARRPTTGSYEQYF.

The sample holds many counts of this clonotype. The rearrangement uses TRBV7-2 and TRBJ2-3, with D possibly being TRBD2 (6 bases). The V end lost 5 bases, the J end lost 4 bases, and 16 bases lay between the germline ends. There are 15 residues in the CDR3. From germline, CDR1 is SGHTA and CDR2 FQGNSA. The CDR3 spells CASSHSPREPDTQYF. The DNA for the CDR3 is TGTGCCAGCAGCCATTCTCCCCGGGAGCCAGATACGCAGTATTTT.

In its sample, this clonotype was seen a few times. The chain joins TRBV14 to TRBJ2-1; D may be TRBD1 (6 bases). The CDR3 loop spans 16 amino acids. The germline V gene has CDR1 SGHDN and CDR2 FVKESK. V lost 7 bases, J lost 4 bases, and 20 bases lay in between. The CDR3 nucleotides are TGTGCCAGCACCCCCCCGACAGGCGGAATATACAATGAGCAGTTCTTC. Translated: CASTPPTGGIYNEQFF.